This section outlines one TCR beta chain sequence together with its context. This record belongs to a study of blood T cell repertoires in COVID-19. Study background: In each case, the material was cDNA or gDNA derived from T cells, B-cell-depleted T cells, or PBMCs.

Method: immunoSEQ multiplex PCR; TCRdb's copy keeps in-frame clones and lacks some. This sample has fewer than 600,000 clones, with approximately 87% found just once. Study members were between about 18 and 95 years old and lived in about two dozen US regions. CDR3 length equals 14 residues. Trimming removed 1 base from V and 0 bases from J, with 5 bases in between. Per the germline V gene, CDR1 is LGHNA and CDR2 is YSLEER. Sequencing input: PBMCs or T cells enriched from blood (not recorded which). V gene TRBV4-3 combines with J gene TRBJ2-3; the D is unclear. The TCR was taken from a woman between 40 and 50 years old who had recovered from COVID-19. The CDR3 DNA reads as TGCGCCAGCAGCCAAGGAGGAAGCACAGATACGCAGTATTTT. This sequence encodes CASSQGGSTDTQYF.